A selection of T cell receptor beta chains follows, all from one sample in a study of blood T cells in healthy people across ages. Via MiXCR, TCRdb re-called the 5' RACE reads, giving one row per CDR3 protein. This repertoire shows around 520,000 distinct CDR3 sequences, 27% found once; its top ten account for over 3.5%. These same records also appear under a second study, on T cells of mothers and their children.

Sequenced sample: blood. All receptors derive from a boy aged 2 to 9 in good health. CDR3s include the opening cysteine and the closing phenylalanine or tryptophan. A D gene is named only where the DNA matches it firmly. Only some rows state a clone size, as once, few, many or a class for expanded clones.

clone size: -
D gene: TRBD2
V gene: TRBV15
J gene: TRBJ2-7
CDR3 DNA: TGTGCCACCAGCAGAGGCGGGAGGGGACTCTACGAGCAGTACTTC
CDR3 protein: CATSRGGRGLYEQYF

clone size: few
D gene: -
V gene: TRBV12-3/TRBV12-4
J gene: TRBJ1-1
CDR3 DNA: TGTGCCAGCAGTTTCACAGACATCACTGAAGCTTTCTTT
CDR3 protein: CASSFTDITEAFF

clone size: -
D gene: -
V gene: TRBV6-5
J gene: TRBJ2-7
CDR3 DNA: TGTGCCAGCAGTTACTCGGGGGCAGAAAATTGTTACTTC
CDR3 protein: CASSYSGAENCYF

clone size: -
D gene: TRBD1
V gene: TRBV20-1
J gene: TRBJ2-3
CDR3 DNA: TGCAGTGCTACCCTGACAGGGGGCACAGATACGCAGTATTTT
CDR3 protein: CSATLTGGTDTQYF

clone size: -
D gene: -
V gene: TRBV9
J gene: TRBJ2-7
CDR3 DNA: TGTGCCAGCAGCGTAGCGGGTCAGGACGGCGAGCAGTACTTC
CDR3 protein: CASSVAGQDGEQYF

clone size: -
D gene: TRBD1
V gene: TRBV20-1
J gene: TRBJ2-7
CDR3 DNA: TGCAGTGCTAGCATCCGGACAGGGGGCGTAGGACCGCAGTACTTC
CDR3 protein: CSASIRTGGVGPQYF

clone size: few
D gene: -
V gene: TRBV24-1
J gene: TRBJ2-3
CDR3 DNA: TGTGCCACCAGTGACCGGGCCTCGGGGACTAGCACAGATACGCAGTATTTT
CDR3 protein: CATSDRASGTSTDTQYF

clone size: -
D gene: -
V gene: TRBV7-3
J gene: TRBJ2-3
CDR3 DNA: TGTGCCAGCAGCTCCCCCCCCGGGGGGCCTACAGATACGCAGTATTTT
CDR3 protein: CASSSPPGGPTDTQYF

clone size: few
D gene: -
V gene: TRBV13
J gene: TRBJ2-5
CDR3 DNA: TGTGCCAGCAGCTTAGGCAGGTCGGCGTTGTACTTC
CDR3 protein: CASSLGRSALYF

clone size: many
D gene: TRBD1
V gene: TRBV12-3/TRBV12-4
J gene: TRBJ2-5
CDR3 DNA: TGTGCCAGCAGTTGGACAGGGCATACGAAGACCCAGTACTTC
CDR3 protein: CASSWTGHTKTQYF

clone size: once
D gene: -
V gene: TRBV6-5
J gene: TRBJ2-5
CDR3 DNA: TGTGCCAGCAGTTACCAATCCCGAGTTCAAGAGACCCAGTACTTC
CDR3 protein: CASSYQSRVQETQYF

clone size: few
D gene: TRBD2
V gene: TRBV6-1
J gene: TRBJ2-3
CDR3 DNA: TGTGCCAGCAGTCTTGCGACTAGCGGGGGAGGTGGTACGCAGTATTTT
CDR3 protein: CASSLATSGGGGTQYF

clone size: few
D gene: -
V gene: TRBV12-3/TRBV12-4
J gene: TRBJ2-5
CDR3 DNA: TGTGCCAGCAGTTGGGACCTACAGACCCAGTACTTC
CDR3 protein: CASSWDLQTQYF

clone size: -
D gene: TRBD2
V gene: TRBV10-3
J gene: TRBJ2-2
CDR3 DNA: TGTGCCACCAGTGAGGCCGACAGAGCGGGAGAGACCGGGGAGCTGTTTTTT
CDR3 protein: CATSEADRAGETGELFF

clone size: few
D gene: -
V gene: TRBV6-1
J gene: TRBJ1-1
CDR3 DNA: TGTGCCAGCAGTGAAGCGAGGCGGGCGAACACTGAAGCTTTCTTT
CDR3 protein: CASSEARRANTEAFF

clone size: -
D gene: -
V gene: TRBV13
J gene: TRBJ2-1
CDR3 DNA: TGTGCCAGCAGCCGGAGCAATGAGCAGTTCTTC
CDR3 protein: CASSRSNEQFF

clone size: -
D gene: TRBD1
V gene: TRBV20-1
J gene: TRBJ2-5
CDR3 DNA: TGCAGTGCTAGAGATGGACAGGGGGGAGTGGAGCAGTACTTC
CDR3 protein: CSARDGQGGVEQYF

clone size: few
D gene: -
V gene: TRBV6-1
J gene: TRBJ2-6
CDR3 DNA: TGTGCCGTCCTCCGGATCCACTCTGGGGCCAACGTCCTGACTTTC
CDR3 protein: CAVLRIHSGANVLTF

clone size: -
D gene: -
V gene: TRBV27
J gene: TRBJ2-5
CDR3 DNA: TGTGCCAGCAGTTTATTTGGACAGTACCAGATGGACCAAGAGACCCAGTACTTC
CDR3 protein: CASSLFGQYQMDQETQYF

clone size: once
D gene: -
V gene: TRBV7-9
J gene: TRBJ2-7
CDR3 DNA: TGTGCCAGCAGCTTAGTAGAAGGGTGGGACGAGCAGTACTTC
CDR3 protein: CASSLVEGWDEQYF

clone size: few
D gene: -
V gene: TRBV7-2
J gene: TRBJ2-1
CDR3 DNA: TGTGCCAGCAGGGGACAGAAGGGGAGGAATGAGCAGTTCTTC
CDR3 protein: CASRGQKGRNEQFF

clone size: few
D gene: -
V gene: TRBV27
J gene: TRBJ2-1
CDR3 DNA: TGTGCCAGCAGTCTATGGGACTTGTCAACCAATGAGCAGTTCTTC
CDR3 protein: CASSLWDLSTNEQFF

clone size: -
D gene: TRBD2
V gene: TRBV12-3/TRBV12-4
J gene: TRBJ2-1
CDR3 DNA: TGTGCCAGCACGCTGACTAGCGGGGGATACAATGAGCAGTTCTTC
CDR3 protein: CASTLTSGGYNEQFF

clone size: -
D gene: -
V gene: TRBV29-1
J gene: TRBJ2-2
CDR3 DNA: TGCAGCGTTGAGTCCTCCAGGGGGGCCGGGGAGCTGTTTTTT
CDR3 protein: CSVESSRGAGELFF

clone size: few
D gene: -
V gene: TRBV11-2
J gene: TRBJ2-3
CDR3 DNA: TGTGCCAGCAGCCCGTTTCTCACAGATACGCAGTATTTT
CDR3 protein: CASSPFLTDTQYF

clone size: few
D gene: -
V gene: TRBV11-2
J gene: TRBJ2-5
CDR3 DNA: TGTGCCAGCAGCTTAGAGGCAGGGTATTTGAAGGAGACCCAGTACTTC
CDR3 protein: CASSLEAGYLKETQYF

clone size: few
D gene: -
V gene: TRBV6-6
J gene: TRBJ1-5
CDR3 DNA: TGTGCCAGCAGTTATAGTGAAGTCAATCAGCCCCAGCATTTT
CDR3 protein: CASSYSEVNQPQHF

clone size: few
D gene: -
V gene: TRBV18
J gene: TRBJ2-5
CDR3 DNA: TGTGCCAGTTCGGAGATGGGGCAAGAGACCCAGTACTTC
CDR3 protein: CASSEMGQETQYF

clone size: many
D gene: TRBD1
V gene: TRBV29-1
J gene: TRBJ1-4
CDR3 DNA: TGCAGCGTGAGGACAGGGGAAAAACTGTTTTTT
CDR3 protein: CSVRTGEKLFF

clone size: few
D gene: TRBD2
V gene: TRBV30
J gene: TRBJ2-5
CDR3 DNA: TGTGCCTGGGGGACTAGCGGGAGTTCTGAGACCCAGTACTTC
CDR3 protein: CAWGTSGSSETQYF

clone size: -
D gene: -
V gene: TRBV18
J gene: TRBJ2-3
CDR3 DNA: TGTGCCAGCTCACCACCGTACAACACAGATACGCAGTATTTT
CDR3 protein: CASSPPYNTDTQYF

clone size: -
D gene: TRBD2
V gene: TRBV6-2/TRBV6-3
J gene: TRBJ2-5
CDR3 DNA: TGTGCCAGCTTGGGACTAGCGGGGAAGAATGAAGAGACCCAGTACTTC
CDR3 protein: CASLGLAGKNEETQYF

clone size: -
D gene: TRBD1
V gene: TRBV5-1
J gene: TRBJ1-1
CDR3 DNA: TGCGCCAGCAGCTCGTACGGGACAGGGCACCCTTTGGGCACTGAAGCTTTCTTT
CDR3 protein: CASSSYGTGHPLGTEAFF

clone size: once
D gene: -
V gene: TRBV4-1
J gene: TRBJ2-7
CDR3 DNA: TGCGCCAGCAGCCAAGTAGCCACCAGCTCCTACGAGCAGTACTTC
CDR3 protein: CASSQVATSSYEQYF

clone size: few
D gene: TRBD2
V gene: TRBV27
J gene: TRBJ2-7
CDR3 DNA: TGTGCCAGCAGTTTACGGCTAGCGGACCGCGATTCCTACGAGCAGTACTTC
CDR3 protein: CASSLRLADRDSYEQYF

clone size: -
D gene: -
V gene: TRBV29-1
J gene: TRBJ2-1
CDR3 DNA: TGCAGCGTTGACGGCTACCACAATGAGCAGTTCTTC
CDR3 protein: CSVDGYHNEQFF

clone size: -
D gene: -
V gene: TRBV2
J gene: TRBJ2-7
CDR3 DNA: TGTGCCAGCAGTGACCCCCCGGGACACCCCTCCTACGAGCAGTACTTC
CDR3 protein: CASSDPPGHPSYEQYF

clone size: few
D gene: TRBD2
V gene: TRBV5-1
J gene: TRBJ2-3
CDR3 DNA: TGCGCCAGCAGCTTGGAGGCTAGCGGGGTCGAAGGTACGCAGTATTTT
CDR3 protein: CASSLEASGVEGTQYF

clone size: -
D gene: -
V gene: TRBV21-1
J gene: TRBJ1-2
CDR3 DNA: TGTGCCAGCAGCAGGGGACAGGGTACGCTGGGCTACACCTTC
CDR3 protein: CASSRGQGTLGYTF

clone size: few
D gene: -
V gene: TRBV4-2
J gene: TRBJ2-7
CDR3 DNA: TGTGCCAGCAGCCAAGATCTAGGGACTTCCGCGTACTTC
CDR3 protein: CASSQDLGTSAYF

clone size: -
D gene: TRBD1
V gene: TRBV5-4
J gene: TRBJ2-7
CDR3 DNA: TGTGCCAGCAGCCTACAGGGGGCCCTCTCCTACGAGCAGTACTTC
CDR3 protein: CASSLQGALSYEQYF

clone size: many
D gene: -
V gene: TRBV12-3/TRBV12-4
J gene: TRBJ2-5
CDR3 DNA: TGTGCCAGCAGCCCCGGGAGGTGGGCCCCTGGACAGCAAGAGACCCAGTACTTC
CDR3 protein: CASSPGRWAPGQQETQYF

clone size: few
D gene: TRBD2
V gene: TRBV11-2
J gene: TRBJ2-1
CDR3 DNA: TGTGCCAGCAGCTTATCTGGGACTAGTCCCAATGAGCAGTTCTTC
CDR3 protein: CASSLSGTSPNEQFF

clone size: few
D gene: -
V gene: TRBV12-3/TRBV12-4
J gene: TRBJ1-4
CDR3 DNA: TGTGCCAGTGGTCCGGGCAGCCCAAATGAAAAACTGTTTTTT
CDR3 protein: CASGPGSPNEKLFF

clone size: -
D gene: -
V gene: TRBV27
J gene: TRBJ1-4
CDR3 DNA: TGTGCCAGCAGTTTAGCTGTAGCCCCTAATGAAAAACTGTTTTTT
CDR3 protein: CASSLAVAPNEKLFF

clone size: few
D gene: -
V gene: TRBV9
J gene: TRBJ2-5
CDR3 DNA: TGTGCCAGCAGCGGTACAGGGACCGCAGAGACCCAGTACTTC
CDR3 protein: CASSGTGTAETQYF

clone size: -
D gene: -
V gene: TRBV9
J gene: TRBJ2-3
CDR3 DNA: TGTGCCAGCAGCCCGCGTACATCGGGCCCAGGAATTTTGTTGGCAGATACGCAGTATTTT
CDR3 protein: CASSPRTSGPGILLADTQYF